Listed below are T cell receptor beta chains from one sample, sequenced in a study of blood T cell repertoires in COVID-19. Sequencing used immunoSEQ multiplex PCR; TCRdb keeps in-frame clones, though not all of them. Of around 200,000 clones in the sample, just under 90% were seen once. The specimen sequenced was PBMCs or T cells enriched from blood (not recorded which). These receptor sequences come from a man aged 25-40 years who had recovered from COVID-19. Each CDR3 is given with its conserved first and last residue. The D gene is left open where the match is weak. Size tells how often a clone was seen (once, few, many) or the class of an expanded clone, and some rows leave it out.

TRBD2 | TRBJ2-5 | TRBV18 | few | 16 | TGTGCCAGCTCGCGAGGACTAGCGGGAGTAGGAGAGACCCAGTACTTC | CASSRGLAGVGETQYF
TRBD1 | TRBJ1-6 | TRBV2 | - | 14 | TGTGCCAGCAGTGAAAGGGGACAGGGTTCACCCCTCCACTTT | CASSERGQGSPLHF
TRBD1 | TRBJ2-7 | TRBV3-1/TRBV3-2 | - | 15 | TGTGCCAGCAGCCTGGGACAGGGGAGCTCCTACGAGCAGTACTTC | CASSLGQGSSYEQYF
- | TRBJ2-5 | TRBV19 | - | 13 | TGTGCCAGTAGTACAGGATTGACAGAGACCCAGTACTTC | CASSTGLTETQYF
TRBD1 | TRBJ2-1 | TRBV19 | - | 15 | TGTGCCAGTAGTCCCCGGGGTAGGGGGCTCAATGAGCAGTTCTTC | CASSPRGRGLNEQFF
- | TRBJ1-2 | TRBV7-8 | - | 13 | TGTGCCAGCAGCTTCCCCTGGAGCTATGGCTACACCTTC | CASSFPWSYGYTF
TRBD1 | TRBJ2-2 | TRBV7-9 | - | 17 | TGTGCCAGCAGCTTAGCGGTGGGACAGCTGAACACCGGGGAGCTGTTTTTT | CASSLAVGQLNTGELFF
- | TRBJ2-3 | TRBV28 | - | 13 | TGTGCCAGCAGTACCCCAGGGACAGATACGCAGTATTTT | CASSTPGTDTQYF
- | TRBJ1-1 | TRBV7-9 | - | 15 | TGTGCCAGCAGTCGAGAGAGGATTGGGAACACTGAAGCTTTCTTT | CASSRERIGNTEAFF
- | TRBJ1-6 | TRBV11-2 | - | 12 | TGTGCCAGCAGCCCCGGGAATTCACCCCTCCACTTT | CASSPGNSPLHF
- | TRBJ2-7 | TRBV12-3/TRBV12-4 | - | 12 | TGTGCCAGCACCACAGGAGTTTACGAGCAGTACTTC | CASTTGVYEQYF
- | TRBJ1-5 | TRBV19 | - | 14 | TGTGCCAGTAGTATAGTCAGGAGCAATCAGCCCCAGCATTTT | CASSIVRSNQPQHF
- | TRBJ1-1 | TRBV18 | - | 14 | TGTGCCAGCTCAGGAGATGGGAGTAGGACTGAAGCTTTCTTT | CASSGDGSRTEAFF
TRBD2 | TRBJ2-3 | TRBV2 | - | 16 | TGTGCCAGCACCAACCCTCCTAGCGGGGGTACAGATACGCAGTATTTT | CASTNPPSGGTDTQYF
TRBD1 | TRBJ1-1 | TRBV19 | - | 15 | TGTGCCAGTAGTCGTCTTCAGGGGGCGTACACTGAAGCTTTCTTT | CASSRLQGAYTEAFF
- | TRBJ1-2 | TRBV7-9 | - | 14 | TGTGCCAGCAGCTTAGATCCGGGGTTGGGTGGCTACACCTTC | CASSLDPGLGGYTF
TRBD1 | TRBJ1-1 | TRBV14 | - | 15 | TGTGCCAGCAGCGAACAGGGGGCAGAAGGCACTGAAGCTTTCTTT | CASSEQGAEGTEAFF
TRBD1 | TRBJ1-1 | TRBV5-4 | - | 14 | TGTGCCAGCGGATCCTTACAGGGGGCTACTGAAGCTTTCTTT | CASGSLQGATEAFF
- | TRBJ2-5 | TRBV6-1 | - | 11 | TGTGCCGCGAGAATCCAAGAGACCCAGTACTTC | CAARIQETQYF